The entry below describes one TCR beta chain. The entry originates in a study of blood T cell repertoires in COVID-19. Across the whole study: COVID-19 samples collected from the United States, Italy and Spain covered acute and convalescent phases.

Clones were sequenced by immunoSEQ multiplex PCR, and TCRdb holds only the in-frame ones, with some missing. The table has some 250,000 clones, around nine tenths seen once. One Seattle source followed patients from active infection through their disease course. The origin of this receptor is a woman aged 55-70 years with COVID-19, enrolled during active disease. The sequenced material came from peripheral blood.

The CDR3 DNA is TGCGCCAGCAGTGAGTCGAGAGGTTTTGAAGCTTTCTTT. Its protein product is CASSESRGFEAFF. This chain joins TRBV10-2 and TRBJ1-1; no firm D call. This CDR3 has 13 residues. From germline, CDR1 is WSHSY and CDR2 SAAADI. Trimming removed 0 bases at V and 7 bases at J, with 9 bases between.